Below, 27 T cell receptor beta chains from the same sample are listed, as sequenced in a study of cytomegalovirus exposure and HLA in healthy donors. Researchers ran the PCR with 60 Vbeta and 13 Jbeta primers. The assay was immunoSEQ multiplex PCR, and TCRdb's table has in-frame clones only and misses some. The repertoire includes fewer than 200,000 clones, roughly 79% of them detected once, and just under 5% sits in the top ten. Sequencing was done on a sample of PBMCs. The receptor set was obtained from a young woman in good health and CMV-seropositive.

This chain connects TRBV7-9 to TRBJ2-6; D gene unclear. Germline V gene sequence: CDR1 SEHNR, CDR2 FQNEAQ (reference sequence). The CDR3 is 16 residues long. V lost 1 base to trimming and J lost 4 bases, with 11 bases between them. This chain's CDR3 is CASSLGLVRGANVLTF. DNA of the CDR3: TGTGCCAGCAGCTTAGGGTTGGTGCGCGGGGCCAACGTCCTGACTTTC.

The V and J genes are TRBV6-4 and TRBJ2-1, with D maybe TRBD1 (5 bases). The CDR3 covers 13 residues. V was shortened by 3 bases and J by 10 bases, with 13 bases between the two germline ends. The germline V gene has CDR1 MRHNA and CDR2 SNTAGT. CDR3: CASSEQGRQEQFF. CDR3 coding DNA: TGTGCCAGCAGTGAGCAGGGTAGACAGGAGCAGTTCTTC.

The table lists this clone with a count of one. The chain links TRBV10-3 to TRBJ2-1; D might be TRBD1 (5 bases). Trimming left V 0 bases short and J 4 bases short, with 13 bases between. The length of the CDR3 is 16 residues. From germline, CDR1 is ENHRY and CDR2 SYGVKD. CDR3 sequence: CAISESRSGLYNEQFF. DNA of the CDR3: TGTGCCATCAGTGAGTCGAGGTCAGGGCTTTACAATGAGCAGTTCTTC.

The chain recombines TRBV7-2 with TRBJ2-7, with TRBD2 matching 9 bases. Germline lookup yields CDR1 SGHTA and CDR2 FQGNSA. V lost 5 bases and J lost 2; bases outside the gene matches: 4. The CDR3 has 14 amino acids. In nucleotides, the CDR3 is TGTGCCAGCAGCCGGACTAGCGTGGCCTACGAGCAGTACTTC. Protein sequence: CASSRTSVAYEQYF.

This clone was seen only a few times. The genes are TRBV5-6 and TRBJ2-2, with D perhaps TRBD2 (5 bases). V was cut by 4 bases and J by 4 bases, with 14 bases left in between. Germline assignment: CDR1 SGHDT and CDR2 YYEEEE. The CDR3 has 15 residues. This CDR3 is CASSPGTGITGELFF. The CDR3 DNA reads TGTGCCAGCAGCCCGGGAACGGGCATCACCGGGGAGCTGTTTTTT. The whole variable domain, remainder taken from reference TRBV5-6 and TRBJ2-2, is DAGVTQSPTHLIKTRGQQVTLRCSPKSGHDTVSWYQQALGQGPQFIFQYYEEEERQRGNFPDRFSGHQFPNYSSELNVNALLLGDSALYLCASSPGTGITGELFFGEGSRLTVL.

The CDR3 reads CSAMTGGHGEQYF. CDR3 DNA sequence: TGCAGCGCCATGACAGGGGGACACGGGGAGCAGTACTTC. The chain uses TRBV29-1 and TRBJ2-7; TRBD1 agrees at 9 bases. Germline CDR1 SQVTM, CDR2 ANQGSEA. CDR3 length: 13 residues. With 7 bases clipped from V and 7 bases from J, the junction kept 11 bases outside the gene matches.

V and J are TRBV7-8 and TRBJ1-6, with 10 bases fitting TRBD1. The CDR3 loop spans 15 amino acids. V lost 0 bases, J lost 10 bases, and 3 bases stayed unmatched. Germline V gene data show CDR1 as SGHVS and CDR2 as FQNEAQ. This chain's CDR3 is CASSLAGTGDSPLHF. CDR3 DNA: TGTGCCAGCAGCTTAGCCGGGACAGGGGACTCACCCCTCCACTTT.

This clone was recorded a few times. The V call is TRBV11-2, the J call TRBJ2-7, with 9 bases matching TRBD2. Germline V gene lookup returns CDR1 SGHAT and CDR2 FQNNGV. V shed 5 bases, J shed 3 bases, and the junction held 5 bases outside the gene matches. This CDR3 is built from 14 residues. Written as DNA, the CDR3 is TGTGCCAGCAGCCGCGGGGGGGGAAACTACGAGCAGTACTTC. It encodes CASSRGGGNYEQYF.

V and J are TRBV28 and TRBJ2-3; TRBD2 agrees at 7 bases. V shed 7 bases and J 0 bases; nucleotides not matched to a gene: 4. The CDR3 is made up of 14 amino acids. Germline loops: CDR1 MDHEN, CDR2 SYDVKM. The DNA for the CDR3 is TGTGCCAGCACTTCGGGGGGTAGCACAGATACGCAGTATTTT. Amino acids: CASTSGGSTDTQYF.

V and J are TRBV6-5 and TRBJ2-2; D remains ambiguous. The CDR3 sequence is 16 residues long. CDR1 and CDR2 from the germline V gene are MNHEY and SVGAGI. V lost 0 bases and J lost 3, with 11 bases in between. CDR3 bases: TGTGCCAGCAGTTACTCGAGGTTCCTAGACACCGGGGAGCTGTTTTTT. It specifies CASSYSRFLDTGELFF.

The chain links TRBV2 to TRBJ2-1; 7 nucleotides align to TRBD1. The CDR3 runs to 13 residues. The V and J ends lost 9 bases and 1 base, in that order; junction bases with no gene match: 3. CDR1 and CDR2 from the germline V gene are SNHLY and FYNNEI. In DNA form, the CDR3 reads TGTGCCAGTAAGACAGGGTCCTACAATGAGCAGTTCTTC. Its protein product is CASKTGSYNEQFF.

The chain joins TRBV5-5 to TRBJ1-4; D not resolved. CDR3 size: 15 residues. V lost 4 bases and J lost 7, with 17 bases in between. CDR1 is SGHKS, CDR2 YYEKEE, per germline (reference sequence). The CDR3 region has the DNA TGTGCCAGCAGCCGTGAGTTTCGAGGTGGTGAAAAACTGTTTTTT. Translated: CASSREFRGGEKLFF.

The rearrangement joins TRBV4-2 to TRBJ2-2; 13 nucleotides align to TRBD2. Trimming cost V 2 bases and J 3 bases; bases outside gene matches: 3. From germline, CDR1 is LGHNA and CDR2 YNFKEQ. CDR3 length equals 17 residues. The CDR3 DNA reads TGTGCCAGCAGCCAACCCGGACTAGCGGGAGACACCGGGGAGCTGTTTTTT. Translating gives CASSQPGLAGDTGELFF.

The V and J genes are TRBV7-2 and TRBJ1-1; 7 nucleotides line up with TRBD1. CDR1 and CDR2 from the germline V gene are SGHTA and FQGNSA. CDR3 length equals 14 residues. V shed 3 bases and J 2 bases; nucleotides not matched to a gene: 3. CDR3 DNA sequence: TGTGCCAGCAGCTTGGGACAGTTTAACACTGAAGCTTTCTTT. It encodes CASSLGQFNTEAFF.

The rearrangement links TRBV27 to TRBJ1-2; 8 bases are shared with TRBD1. This CDR3 is built from 14 residues. Germline CDR1 MNHEY, CDR2 SMNVEV (reference sequence). The V segment lost 6 bases and the J segment 5 bases; nucleotides outside the gene matches: 8. The CDR3 loop is CASSLTGQDYGYTF. The CDR3 coding sequence is TGTGCCAGCAGCCTGACGGGACAGGATTATGGCTACACCTTC.

V and J are TRBV12-5 and TRBJ2-5; 9 nucleotides line up with TRBD1. The V gene's germline CDR1 is LGHNT and CDR2 FRNRAP. The CDR3 extends over 16 amino acids. V was clipped by 3 bases and J by 5 bases; unmatched bases: 10. The CDR3 DNA is TGTGCTAGTGGTTTTGGGTCCGGGACAGGGTGGGAGACCCAGTACTTC. Translating gives CASGFGSGTGWETQYF. Full variable domain (remainder filled in from reference TRBV12-5 and TRBJ2-5): DARVTQTPRHKVTEMGQEVTMRCQPILGHNTVFWYRQTMMQGLELLAYFRNRAPLDDSGMPKDRFSAEMPDATLATLKIQPSEPRDSAVYFCASGFGSGTGWETQYFGPGTRLLVL.

This chain connects TRBV10-1 to TRBJ2-3, with D possibly being TRBD2 (5 bases). V dropped 3 bases and J dropped 5 bases, with 15 bases sitting between them. This CDR3 spans 15 amino acids. Germline V gives CDR1 WNHNN, CDR2 SYGVQD (reference sequence). CDR3 loop: CASSDAGMQVDTQYF. CDR3 nucleotides: TGCGCCAGCAGTGACGCCGGGATGCAAGTAGATACGCAGTATTTT.

The rearrangement links TRBV27 to TRBJ2-3; TRBD2 matches at 16 bases. This CDR3 spans 19 amino acids. V was pared by 4 bases and J by 5 bases, with 12 bases of the junction left unmatched. Germline values: CDR1 MNHEY, CDR2 SMNVEV (reference sequence). The CDR3 DNA reads TGTGCCAGCAGTTCGGGCCGGGGACTAGCGGGGGGGCATGGAGATACGCAGTATTTT. This translates into CASSSGRGLAGGHGDTQYF.

This chain joins TRBV28 and TRBJ1-2, with D tentatively TRBD1 (5 bases). CDR1 is MDHEN and CDR2 is SYDVKM in the germline V gene. The CDR3 consists of 16 residues. Deletions cut 5 bases from V and 4 bases from J, with 20 bases between. In DNA, the CDR3 is TGTGCCAGCAGTCCGCGGGGGGAATTCAGCGGCTATGGCTACACCTTC. Translation: CASSPRGEFSGYGYTF.

This chain joins TRBV5-6 and TRBJ2-2; D remains unclear. Germline CDR1 is SGHDT and CDR2 is YYEEEE. Trimming took off 2 bases at V and 5 bases at J, with 4 bases between the two ends. CDR3 length: 12 residues. CDR3 bases: TGTGCCAGCAGCTTCGGGACCGGGGAGCTGTTTTTT. The encoded protein is CASSFGTGELFF.

This rearrangement joins TRBV4-3 to TRBJ2-3; TRBD2 is a possible D gene (7 bases). Between the trimmed V and J ends, which lost 2 bases and 5 bases, there was a span of 14 bases. The CDR3 contains 15 residues. Germline CDR1 reads LGHNA; CDR2 reads YSLEER. The CDR3: CASSQRGGGEDTQYF. Here the CDR3 DNA reads TGCGCCAGCAGCCAAAGGGGAGGGGGAGAAGATACGCAGTATTTT.

The chain couples TRBV28 to TRBJ1-2; 12 bases fit TRBD1. This CDR3 comprises 18 residues. Germline lookup yields CDR1 MDHEN and CDR2 SYDVKM. The junction had 14 bases not matched to a gene; V was cut back by 7 bases and J by 2 bases. Written as DNA, the CDR3 is TGTGCCAGCACTCCCCTGGGGGACAGGGGGCGCGCCAACTATGGCTACACCTTC. This encodes CASTPLGDRGRANYGYTF.

The chain uses TRBV7-9 and TRBJ2-1; D is possibly TRBD1 (5 bases). Germline V CDR1 and CDR2: SEHNR, FQNEAQ (reference sequence). The length of the CDR3 is 12 residues. The ends were cut back, 3 bases at V and 10 bases at J, with 10 bases in the middle. CDR3 residues: CASSFRVWEQFF. CDR3 sequence (DNA): TGTGCCAGCAGCTTCAGGGTGTGGGAGCAGTTCTTC. Complete variable domain (other parts from reference TRBV7-9 and TRBJ2-1): DTGVSQNPRHKITKRGQNVTFRCDPISEHNRLYWYRQTLGQGPEFLTYFQNEAQLEKSRLLSDRFSAERPKGSFSTLEIQRTEQGDSAMYLCASSFRVWEQFFGPGTRLTVL.

This clone was counted between two and nine times. The chain recombines TRBV10-2 with TRBJ1-2; D gene uncertain. The V gene's germline CDR1 is WSHSY and CDR2 SAAADI. Trimming pared 2 bases from V and 1 base from J, leaving 5 bases between. This CDR3 region has 13 residues. The CDR3 coding sequence is TGCGCCAGCAGTGAGGGCCTTAACTATGGCTACACCTTC. It encodes CASSEGLNYGYTF.

The chain links TRBV7-9 to TRBJ2-3; weak D call: TRBD2 (7 bases). The CDR3 is 14 residues long. V lost 5 bases, J lost 6 bases, and 15 bases lay in between. Germline CDR1 SEHNR, CDR2 FQNEAQ (reference sequence). In nucleotides, the CDR3 is TGTGCCAGCAGCCTCCGGGGGGCCGGGGATACGCAGTATTTT. It is translated as CASSLRGAGDTQYF.

This clone was counted a single time. The V and J genes are TRBV19 and TRBJ1-1; perhaps TRBD1 as D (6 bases). CDR1 and CDR2 (germline): LNHDA, SQIVND (reference sequence). This CDR3 is built from 13 residues. V lost 5 bases, J lost 0 bases, and 7 bases lay in between. CDR3 protein: CASSQGMNTEAFF. CDR3 coding DNA: TGTGCCAGTAGTCAGGGGATGAACACTGAAGCTTTCTTT.

The J gene is TRBJ2-3, the V gene TRBV7-2; 7 positions agree with TRBD1. Germline V gene lookup returns CDR1 SGHTA and CDR2 FQGNSA. V dropped 0 bases and J dropped 4; count of bases not matched to a gene: 7. This CDR3 region has 16 residues. This chain's CDR3 is CASSLAMGTAADTQYF. CDR3 coding DNA: TGTGCCAGCAGCTTAGCGATGGGGACAGCGGCAGATACGCAGTATTTT.